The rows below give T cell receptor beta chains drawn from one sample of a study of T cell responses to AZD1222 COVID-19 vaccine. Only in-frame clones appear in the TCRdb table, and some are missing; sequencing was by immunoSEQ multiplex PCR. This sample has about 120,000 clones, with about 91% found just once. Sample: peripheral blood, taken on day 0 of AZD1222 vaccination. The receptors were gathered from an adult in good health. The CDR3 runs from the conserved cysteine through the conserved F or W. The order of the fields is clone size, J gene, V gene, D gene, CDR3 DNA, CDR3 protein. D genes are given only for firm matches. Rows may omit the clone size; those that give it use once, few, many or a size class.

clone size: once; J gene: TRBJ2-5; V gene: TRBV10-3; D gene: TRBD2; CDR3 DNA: TGTGCCATCAGTGAGGTACTAGCGGGGGGCTACCAAGAGACCCAGTACTTC; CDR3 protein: CAISEVLAGGYQETQYF
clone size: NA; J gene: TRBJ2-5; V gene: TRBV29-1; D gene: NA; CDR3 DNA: TGCAGCGTCGCCCCGGTAGCGGAAGAGACCCAGTACTTC; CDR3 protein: CSVAPVAEETQYF
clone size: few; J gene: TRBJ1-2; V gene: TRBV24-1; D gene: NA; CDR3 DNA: TGTGCCACCAGTGATAGGGGGGCAGGGAGTAACTATGGCTACACCTTC; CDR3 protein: CATSDRGAGSNYGYTF
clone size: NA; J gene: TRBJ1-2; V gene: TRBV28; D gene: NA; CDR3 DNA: TGTGCCAGCAGTCCATCCAACAGGGCGGGCTACACCTTC; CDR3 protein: CASSPSNRAGYTF
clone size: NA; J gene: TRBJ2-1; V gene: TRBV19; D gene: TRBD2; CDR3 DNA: TGTGCCAGTAGCAGCGGGATACGCAATGAGCAGTTCTTC; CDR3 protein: CASSSGIRNEQFF
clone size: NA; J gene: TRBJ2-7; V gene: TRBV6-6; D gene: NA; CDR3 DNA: TGTGCCAGCAGCCCCAAGCACAGGGACTACGAGCAGTACTTC; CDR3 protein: CASSPKHRDYEQYF
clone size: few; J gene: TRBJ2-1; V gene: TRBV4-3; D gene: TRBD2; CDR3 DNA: TGCGCCAGCAGCTTGAGCGGGGGGGGTTACAATGAGCAGTTCTTC; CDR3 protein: CASSLSGGGYNEQFF
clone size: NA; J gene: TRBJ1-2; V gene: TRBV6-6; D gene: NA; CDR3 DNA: TGTGCCAGCAGTTTGGGGGCAGCTAACTATGGCTACACCTTC; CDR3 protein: CASSLGAANYGYTF
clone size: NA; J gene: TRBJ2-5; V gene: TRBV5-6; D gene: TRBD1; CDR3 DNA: TGTGCCAGTTACCGGGACAGGGGGCAGGAAGGGGAGACCCAGTACTTC; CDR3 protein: CASYRDRGQEGETQYF
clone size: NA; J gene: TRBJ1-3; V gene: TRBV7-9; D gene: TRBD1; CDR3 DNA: TGTGCCAGCAGCTTACTCTTGGGACAGGGTGCTGGAAACACCATATATTTT; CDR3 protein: CASSLLLGQGAGNTIYF
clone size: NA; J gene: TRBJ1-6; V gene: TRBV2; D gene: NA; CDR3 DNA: TGTGCCAGCAGTGAGCCTTGGACAGTCCGATCCTCCACCTATAATTCACCCCTCCACTTT; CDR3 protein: CASSEPWTVRSSTYNSPLHF
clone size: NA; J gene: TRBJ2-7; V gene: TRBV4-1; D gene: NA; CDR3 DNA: TGCGCCAGCAGCCAAGGTTCCGAGGGGAAAGAGCAGTACTTC; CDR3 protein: CASSQGSEGKEQYF
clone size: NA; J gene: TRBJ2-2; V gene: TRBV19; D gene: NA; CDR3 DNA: TGTGCCAGTAGTATACTTAATTCCTTTTGGGATGTACAGGGCGGGGAGCTGTTTTTT; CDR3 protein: CASSILNSFWDVQGGELFF
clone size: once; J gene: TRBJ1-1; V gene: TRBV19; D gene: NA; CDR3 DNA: TGTGCCAGTGAGAGGGGGTACACTGAAGCTTTCTTT; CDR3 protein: CASERGYTEAFF
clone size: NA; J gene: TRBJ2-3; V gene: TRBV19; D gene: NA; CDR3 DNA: TGTGCCAGTATCGCGGACACCTCTAGCACAGATACGCAGTATTTT; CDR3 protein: CASIADTSSTDTQYF
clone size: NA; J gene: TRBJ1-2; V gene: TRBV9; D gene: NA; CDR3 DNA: TGTGCCAGCAGCGTAGCAGGGGACGCTGGCTACACCTTC; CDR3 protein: CASSVAGDAGYTF
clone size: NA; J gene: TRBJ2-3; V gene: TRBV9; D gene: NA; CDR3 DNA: TGTGCCAGCACCCTTGGGGGCTTTAGCACAGATACGCAGTATTTT; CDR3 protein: CASTLGGFSTDTQYF
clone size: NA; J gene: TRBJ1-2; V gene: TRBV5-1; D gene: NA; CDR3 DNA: TGCGCCAGCAGCTTGGAAATCAGGGCTACCGGCTACACCTTC; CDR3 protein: CASSLEIRATGYTF
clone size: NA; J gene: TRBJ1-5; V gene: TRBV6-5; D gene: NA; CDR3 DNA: TGTGCCAGCAGCCCCGACGCTTTAGCCAATCAGCCCCAGCATTTT; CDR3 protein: CASSPDALANQPQHF
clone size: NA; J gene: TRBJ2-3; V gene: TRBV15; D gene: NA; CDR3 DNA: TGTGCCACCAGCAGAGGGAAGATGAACACAGATACGCAGTATTTT; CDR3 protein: CATSRGKMNTDTQYF
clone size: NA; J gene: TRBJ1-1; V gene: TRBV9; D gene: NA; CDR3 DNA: TGTGCCAGCAGCGTGGCCCTGAACACTGAAGCTTTCTTT; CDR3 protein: CASSVALNTEAFF
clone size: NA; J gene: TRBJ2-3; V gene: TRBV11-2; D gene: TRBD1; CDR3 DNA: TGTGCCAGCTCTGCCGGGACAGCCACAGATACGCAGTATTTT; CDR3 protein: CASSAGTATDTQYF
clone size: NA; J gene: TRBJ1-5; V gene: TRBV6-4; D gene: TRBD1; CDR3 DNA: TGTGCCAGCAGTGAGGGACAGGGGAATCAGCCCCAGCATTTT; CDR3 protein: CASSEGQGNQPQHF
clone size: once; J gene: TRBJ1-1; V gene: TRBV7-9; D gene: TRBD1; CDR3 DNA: TGTGCCAGCGGCAAGGGGGCTCCAACTGAAGCTTTCTTT; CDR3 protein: CASGKGAPTEAFF
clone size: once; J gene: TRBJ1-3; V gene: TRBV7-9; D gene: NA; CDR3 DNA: TGTGCCAGCAGCCAACGACGGGCTGGAAACACCATATATTTT; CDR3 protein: CASSQRRAGNTIYF
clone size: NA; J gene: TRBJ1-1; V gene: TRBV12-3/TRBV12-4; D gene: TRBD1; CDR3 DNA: TGTGCCAGCACCGGGGACAGGGTCACTGAAGCTTTCTTT; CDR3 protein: CASTGDRVTEAFF
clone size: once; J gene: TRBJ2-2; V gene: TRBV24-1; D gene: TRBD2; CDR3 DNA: TGTGCCACCAGTGATGCAACTAGCGTGACCGGGGAGCTGTTTTTT; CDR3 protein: CATSDATSVTGELFF
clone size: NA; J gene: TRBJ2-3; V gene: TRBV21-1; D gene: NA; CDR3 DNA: TGTGCCAGCAGCAAGGGACAGGGAAGCACAGATACGCAGTATTTT; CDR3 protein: CASSKGQGSTDTQYF
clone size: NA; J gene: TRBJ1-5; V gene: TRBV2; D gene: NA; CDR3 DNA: TGTGCCAGCAGTGGGGGCACGCTTAGCAATCAGCCCCAGCATTTT; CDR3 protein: CASSGGTLSNQPQHF
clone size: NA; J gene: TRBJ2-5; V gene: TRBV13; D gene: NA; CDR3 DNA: TGTGCCAGCAGCTTCCCTGGGGGTAACCAAGAGACCCAGTACTTC; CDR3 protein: CASSFPGGNQETQYF
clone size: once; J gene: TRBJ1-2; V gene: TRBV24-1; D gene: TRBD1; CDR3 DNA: TGTGCCACCAGTGATTCGGGGACAGGAGCCTACTATGGCTACACCTTC; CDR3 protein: CATSDSGTGAYYGYTF
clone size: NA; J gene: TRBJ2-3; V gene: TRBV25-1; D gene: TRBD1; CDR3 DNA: TGTGCCAGCAGTGACTCCCCGGGACAGGGCACAGATACGCAGTATTTT; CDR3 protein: CASSDSPGQGTDTQYF
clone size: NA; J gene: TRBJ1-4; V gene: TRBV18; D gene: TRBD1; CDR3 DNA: TGTGCCAGCTCGACAGGGCGGAATGAAAAACTGTTTTTT; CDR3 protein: CASSTGRNEKLFF
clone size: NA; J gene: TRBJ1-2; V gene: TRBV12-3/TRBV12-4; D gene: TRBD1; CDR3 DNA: TGTGCCAGCAGACCGGGACAGGGCTATGGCTACACCTTC; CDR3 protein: CASRPGQGYGYTF
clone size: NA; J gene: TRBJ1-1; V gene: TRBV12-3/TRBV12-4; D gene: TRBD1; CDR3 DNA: TGTGCCAGCAGTTTACAGACAGGGGCTGAAGCTTTCTTT; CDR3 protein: CASSLQTGAEAFF
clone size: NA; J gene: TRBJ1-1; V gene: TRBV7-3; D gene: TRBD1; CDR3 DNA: TGTGCCAGCAGCAAACAGGGGTACACTGAAGCTTTCTTT; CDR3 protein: CASSKQGYTEAFF
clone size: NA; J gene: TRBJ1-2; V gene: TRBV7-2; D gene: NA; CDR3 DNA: TGTGCCAGCAGCGAACAAGGTACGAGCTTTGGCTACACCTTC; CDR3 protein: CASSEQGTSFGYTF
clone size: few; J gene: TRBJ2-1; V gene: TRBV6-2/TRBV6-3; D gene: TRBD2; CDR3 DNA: TGTGCCAGCAGCCGTCGACTAGCCCATGAGCAGTTCTTC; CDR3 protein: CASSRRLAHEQFF
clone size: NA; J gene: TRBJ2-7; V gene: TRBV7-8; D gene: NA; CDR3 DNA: TGTGCCAGCAGCTTAGGACAGGCCAACTACGAGCAGTACTTC; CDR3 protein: CASSLGQANYEQYF
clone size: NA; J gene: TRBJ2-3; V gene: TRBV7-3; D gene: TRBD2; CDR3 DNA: TGTGCCAGCAGCCCCGGAGCCCTAGCGGCGGATACAGATACGCAGTATTTT; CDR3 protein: CASSPGALAADTDTQYF
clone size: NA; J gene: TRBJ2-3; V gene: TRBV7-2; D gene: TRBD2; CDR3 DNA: TGTGCCAGCAGCTTAGCGCCGGCTAGCGGGGGGTCAGATACGCAGTATTTT; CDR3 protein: CASSLAPASGGSDTQYF
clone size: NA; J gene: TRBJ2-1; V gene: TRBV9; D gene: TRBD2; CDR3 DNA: TGTGCCAGCAGCGCGACTAGCACCTCCCTAGAGGAGCAGTTCTTC; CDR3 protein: CASSATSTSLEEQFF
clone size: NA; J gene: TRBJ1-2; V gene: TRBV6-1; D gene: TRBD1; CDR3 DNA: TGTGCCAGCAGTGAAGGGGCAGGGGGTCACTATGGCTACACCTTC; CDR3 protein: CASSEGAGGHYGYTF
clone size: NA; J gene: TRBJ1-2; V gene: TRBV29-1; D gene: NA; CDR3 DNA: TGCAGCGTTGGTGACGGGTTCTACACCTTC; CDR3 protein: CSVGDGFYTF
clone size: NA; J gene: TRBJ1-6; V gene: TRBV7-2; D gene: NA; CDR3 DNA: TGTGCCAGCAGCCCTCCGGTGTATAATTCACCCCTCCACTTT; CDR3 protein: CASSPPVYNSPLHF
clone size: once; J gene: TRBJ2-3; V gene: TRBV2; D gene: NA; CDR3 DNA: TGTGCCAGCAGTAAGGACACCAGCACAGATACGCAGTATTTT; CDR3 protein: CASSKDTSTDTQYF
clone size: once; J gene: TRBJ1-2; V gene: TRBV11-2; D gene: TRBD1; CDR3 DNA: TGTGCCAGCAGCAAAGAGGGGGCGCGGGGCTACACCTTC; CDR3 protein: CASSKEGARGYTF
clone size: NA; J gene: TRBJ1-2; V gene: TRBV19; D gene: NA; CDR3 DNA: TGTGCCAGTAGCTTTGGGACTAACTATGGCTACACCTTC; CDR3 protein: CASSFGTNYGYTF
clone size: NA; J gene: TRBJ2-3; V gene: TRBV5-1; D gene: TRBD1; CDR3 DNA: TGCGCCAGCAGCCTACAGGGGAATTCCGCAGATACGCAGTATTTT; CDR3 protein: CASSLQGNSADTQYF
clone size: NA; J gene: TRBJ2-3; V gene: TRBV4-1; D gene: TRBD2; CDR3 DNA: TGCGCCAGCAGCCGATGGCCCACTAGCGGGGAGAGCACAGATACGCAGTATTTT; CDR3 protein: CASSRWPTSGESTDTQYF
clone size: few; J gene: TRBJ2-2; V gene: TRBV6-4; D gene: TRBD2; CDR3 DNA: TGTGCCAGCAGTCTAGCGGGAGGCACCGGGGAGCTGTTTTTT; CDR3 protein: CASSLAGGTGELFF
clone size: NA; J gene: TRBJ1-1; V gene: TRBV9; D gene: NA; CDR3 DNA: TGTGCCAGCAGTCTAACGGGGGTTACTGAAGCTTTCTTT; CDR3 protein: CASSLTGVTEAFF